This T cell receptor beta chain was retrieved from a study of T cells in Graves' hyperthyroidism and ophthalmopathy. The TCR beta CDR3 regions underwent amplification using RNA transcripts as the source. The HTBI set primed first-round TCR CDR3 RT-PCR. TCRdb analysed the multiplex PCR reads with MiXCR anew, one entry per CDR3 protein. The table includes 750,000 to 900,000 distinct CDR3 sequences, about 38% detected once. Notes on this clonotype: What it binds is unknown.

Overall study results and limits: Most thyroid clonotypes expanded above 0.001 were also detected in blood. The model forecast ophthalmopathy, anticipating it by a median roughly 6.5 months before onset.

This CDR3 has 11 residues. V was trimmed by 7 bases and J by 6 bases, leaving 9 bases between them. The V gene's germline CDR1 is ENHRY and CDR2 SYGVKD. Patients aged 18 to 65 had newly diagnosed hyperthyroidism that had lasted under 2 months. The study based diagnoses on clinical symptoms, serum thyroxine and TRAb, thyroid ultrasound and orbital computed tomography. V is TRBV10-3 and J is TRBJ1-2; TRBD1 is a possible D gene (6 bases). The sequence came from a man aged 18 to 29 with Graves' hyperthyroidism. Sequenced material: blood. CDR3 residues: CAIKQGHGYTF. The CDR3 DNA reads TGTGCCATCAAACAGGGACATGGCTACACCTTC.